The T cell receptor (beta chain) described here comes from a study of cytomegalovirus exposure and HLA in healthy donors. The V gene's germline CDR1 is MGHRA and CDR2 YSYEKL. V dropped 1 base and J dropped 8 bases, with 18 bases sitting between them. The CDR3 totals 16 residues. The PCR used 60 Vbeta and 13 Jbeta primers. Libraries were prepared by immunoSEQ multiplex PCR; TCRdb keeps only in-frame clonotypes and omits some of them. The clone table shows about 200,000 clones, with the ten largest holding about 0.9%. Concerning this clone itself: Its antigen is unidentified.

Findings and caveats of the study: The study listed some 160 cytomegalovirus-associated TCR beta chains. About 90% or about 30% of the time was how often most TCR beta V segments were productive, according to an earlier analysis. A later analysis appeared to link common viral pathogens to several of the most significant clusters.

The gene calls are TRBV4-1 and TRBJ1-3, with D unclear. What was sequenced was PBMCs. The sequence came from a woman younger than 45 in good health and CMV-seropositive. CDR3 bases: TGCGCCAGCAGCCAAGGGAATTCGGTGATCGGGGACACCATATATTTT. Translated: CASSQGNSVIGDTIYF.